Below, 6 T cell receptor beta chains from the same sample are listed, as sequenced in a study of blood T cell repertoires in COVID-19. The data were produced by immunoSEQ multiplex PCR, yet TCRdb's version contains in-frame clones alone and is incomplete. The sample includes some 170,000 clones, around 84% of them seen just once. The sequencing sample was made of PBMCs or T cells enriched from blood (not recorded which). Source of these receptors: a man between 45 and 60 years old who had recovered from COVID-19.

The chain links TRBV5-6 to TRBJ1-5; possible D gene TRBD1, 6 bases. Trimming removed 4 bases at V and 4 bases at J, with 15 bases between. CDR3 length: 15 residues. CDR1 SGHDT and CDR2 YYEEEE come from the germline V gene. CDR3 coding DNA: TGTGCCAGCAGCCGAACAGGGTTGGGGAATCAGCCCCAGCATTTT. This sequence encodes CASSRTGLGNQPQHF.

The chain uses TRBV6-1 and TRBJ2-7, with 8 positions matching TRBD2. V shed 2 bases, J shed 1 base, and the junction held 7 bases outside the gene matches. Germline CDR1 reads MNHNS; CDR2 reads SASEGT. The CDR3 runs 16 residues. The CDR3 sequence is CASSESEPGGSYEQYF. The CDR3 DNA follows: TGTGCCAGCAGTGAATCCGAGCCGGGGGGGTCCTACGAGCAGTACTTC.

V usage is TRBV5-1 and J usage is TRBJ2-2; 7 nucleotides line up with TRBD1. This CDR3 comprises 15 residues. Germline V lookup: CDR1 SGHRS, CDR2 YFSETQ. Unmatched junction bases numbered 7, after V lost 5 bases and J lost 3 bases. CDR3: CASSKGGSHTGELFF. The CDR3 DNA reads TGCGCCAGCAGTAAAGGGGGCTCGCACACCGGGGAGCTGTTTTTT.

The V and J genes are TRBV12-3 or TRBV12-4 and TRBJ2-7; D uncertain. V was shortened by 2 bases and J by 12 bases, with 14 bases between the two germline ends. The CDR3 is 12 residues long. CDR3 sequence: CASSLKFQSPYF. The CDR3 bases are TGTGCCAGCAGTTTAAAGTTCCAGTCGCCGTACTTC.

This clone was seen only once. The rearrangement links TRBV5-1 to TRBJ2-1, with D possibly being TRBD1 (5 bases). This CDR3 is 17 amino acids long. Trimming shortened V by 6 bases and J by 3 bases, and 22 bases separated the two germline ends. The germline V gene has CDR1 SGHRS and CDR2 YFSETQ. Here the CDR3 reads CASIGADGQASYNEQFF. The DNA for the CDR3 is TGCGCCAGCATAGGGGCCGACGGGCAGGCCAGCTACAATGAGCAGTTCTTC.

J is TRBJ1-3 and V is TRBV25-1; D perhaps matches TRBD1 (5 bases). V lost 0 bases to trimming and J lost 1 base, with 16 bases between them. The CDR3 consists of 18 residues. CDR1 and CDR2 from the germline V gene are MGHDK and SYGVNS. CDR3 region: CASSEYAKGLGSGNTIYF. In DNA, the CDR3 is TGTGCCAGCAGTGAATATGCCAAGGGGCTCGGATCTGGAAACACCATATATTTT.